This T cell receptor (beta chain) derives from a study of T cell clonotyping in hematopoietic cell transplantation. Sequencing used immunoSEQ multiplex PCR; TCRdb keeps in-frame clones, though not all of them. The sample has 40,000 to 45,000 clones; less than 95% are singletons. In regard to this clone: Its antigen is unidentified.

The study, taken as a whole, reports: At the given depth, recipient repertoires were over 97% de novo clonotypes. Graft donor and pretransplant recipient Inverse Simpson Index values predicted broader posttransplant TCR diversity. CD4 and CD8 repertoire contributions could not be separated without sorting. After transplant, recipient diversity fell while pathologically expanded clonotypes grew through day 180.

The TCR was taken from a woman between 50 and 59 years old in good health. Some clones in this sample may be carry-over from other donors' samples. Sequencing was carried out using peripheral blood mononuclear cells.

The CDR3 is CASETGTGDLYGYTF. For the CDR3, the DNA is TGTGCCAGCGAAACCGGGACAGGGGATTTATATGGCTACACCTTC. The V and J genes are TRBV28 and TRBJ1-2; TRBD1 matches at 10 bases. V dropped 8 bases and J dropped 5; count of bases not matched to a gene: 11. The CDR3 loop spans 15 amino acids. CDR1 is MDHEN and CDR2 is SYDVKM in the germline V gene.